The rows below give T cell receptor beta chains drawn from one sample of a study of T-cell memory formation after mild COVID-19. TCRdb fed the 5' RACE reads into MiXCR, producing one record per CDR3 protein. The sample yields some 450,000 distinct CDR3 sequences, around 19% seen once. Input material: PBMCs or a T cell subset sorted from them (not recorded which). These receptors all stem from an adult woman who had mild COVID-19 (a few samples of this study predate the infection). Cell type and time point are not known. The CDR3 runs from the conserved cysteine through the conserved F or W. The D gene is left open where the match is weak. A row's size may be missing; if present it is once, few, many or a size class.

d_call	j_call	clone_size	v_call	cdr3_aa	cdr3_nt
-	TRBJ2-3	few	TRBV12-3/TRBV12-4	CACGLRDTQYF	TGTGCCTGTGGGCTAAGAGATACGCAGTATTTT
-	TRBJ2-1	few	TRBV4-1	CASSHLGGDDEQFF	TGCGCCAGCAGCCATTTGGGGGGTGATGATGAGCAGTTCTTC
-	TRBJ2-3	few	TRBV15	CATSRDSGPLGGQYF	TGTGCCACCAGCAGAGATTCTGGCCCACTGGGGGGGCAGTATTTT
-	TRBJ1-2	many	TRBV12-3/TRBV12-4	CASSLGPHASGYTF	TGTGCCAGCAGTTTAGGTCCCCACGCCAGTGGCTACACCTTC
-	TRBJ2-3	-	TRBV4-2	CASSQDTGSRIDTQYF	TGTGCCAGCAGCCAGGACACGGGAAGCCGGATAGATACGCAGTATTTT
TRBD1	TRBJ2-3	-	TRBV12-3/TRBV12-4	CASSPRIGTGESDTQYF	TGTGCCAGCAGTCCGCGCATCGGGACAGGGGAGTCAGATACGCAGTATTTT
TRBD2	TRBJ2-3	few	TRBV5-1	CASSLDGSGVSTDTQYF	TGCGCCAGCAGCTTGGATGGTAGCGGGGTTAGCACAGATACGCAGTATTTT
-	TRBJ1-1	many	TRBV7-2	CASSRGANTEAFF	TGTGCCAGCAGCCGCGGCGCGAACACTGAAGCTTTCTTT
TRBD2	TRBJ2-1	-	TRBV7-3	CASSLSNSGSNEQFF	TGTGCCAGCAGCTTAAGTAATAGCGGGAGCAATGAGCAGTTCTTC
-	TRBJ1-1	once	TRBV18	CASSPPGRVETEAFF	TGTGCCAGCTCACCACCCGGCAGGGTAGAAACTGAAGCTTTCTTT
-	TRBJ2-5	few	TRBV2	CASSEVRGIQETQYF	TGTGCCAGCAGTGAAGTTAGAGGGATCCAAGAGACCCAGTACTTC
TRBD2	TRBJ2-1	-	TRBV12-3/TRBV12-4	CASTSLAGTHNEQFF	TGTGCCAGCACCTCTTTAGCGGGGACACACAATGAGCAGTTCTTC
TRBD2	TRBJ2-1	-	TRBV27	CASSPTSGGAKWFNEQFF	TGTGCCAGCAGTCCGACTAGCGGGGGGGCCAAGTGGTTCAATGAGCAGTTCTTC
TRBD2	TRBJ2-5	-	TRBV15	CATSKTSGGPPETQYF	TGTGCCACCAGCAAGACTAGCGGGGGGCCCCCGGAGACCCAGTACTTC
TRBD1	TRBJ1-1	few	TRBV6-2/TRBV6-3	CASRGQLNTEAFF	TGTGCCAGCAGGGGACAGCTGAACACTGAAGCTTTCTTT